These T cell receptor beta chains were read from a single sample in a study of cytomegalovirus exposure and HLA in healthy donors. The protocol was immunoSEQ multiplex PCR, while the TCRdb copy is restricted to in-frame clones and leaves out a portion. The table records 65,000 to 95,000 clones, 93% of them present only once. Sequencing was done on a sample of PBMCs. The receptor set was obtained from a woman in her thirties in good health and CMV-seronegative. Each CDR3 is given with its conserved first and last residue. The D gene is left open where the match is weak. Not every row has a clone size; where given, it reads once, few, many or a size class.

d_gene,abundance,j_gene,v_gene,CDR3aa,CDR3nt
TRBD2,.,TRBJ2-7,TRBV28,CASRHIATGLAGGTREQYF,TGTGCCAGCAGACATATCGCAACGGGACTAGCGGGGGGAACTCGGGAGCAGTACTTC
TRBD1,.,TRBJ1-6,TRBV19,CASSLQGADTYNSPLHF,TGTGCCAGTAGTCTCCAGGGGGCGGATACCTATAATTCACCCCTCCACTTT
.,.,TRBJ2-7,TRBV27,CASSLFSYRRGPHEQYF,TGTGCCAGCAGTTTATTCTCGTATCGGCGGGGGCCCCACGAGCAGTACTTC
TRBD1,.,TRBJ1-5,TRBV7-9,CASSTDRVQPQHF,TGTGCCAGCAGCACCGACAGGGTACAGCCCCAGCATTTT
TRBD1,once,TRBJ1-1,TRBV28,CASSSWTGVLNTEAFF,TGTGCCAGCAGTTCCTGGACAGGGGTCTTGAACACTGAAGCTTTCTTT
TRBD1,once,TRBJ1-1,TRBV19,CARPPRRGQGTEAFF,TGTGCCAGACCACCGCGTCGGGGACAGGGAACTGAAGCTTTCTTT
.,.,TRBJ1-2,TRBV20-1,CSARSPSGYTF,TGCAGTGCTAGGTCCCCGTCGGGCTACACCTTC
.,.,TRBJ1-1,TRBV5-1,CASNAQGGAEAFF,TGCGCCAGCAACGCTCAGGGCGGGGCTGAAGCTTTCTTT
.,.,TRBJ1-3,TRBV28,CASSLGRSVSGNTIYF,TGTGCCAGCAGTTTAGGCAGGTCGGTCTCTGGAAACACCATATATTTT
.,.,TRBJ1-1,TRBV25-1,CASSESGAYRNTEAFF,TGTGCCAGCAGTGAATCGGGAGCCTACAGGAACACTGAAGCTTTCTTT
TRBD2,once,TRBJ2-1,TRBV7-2,CASSLERGSYNEQFF,TGTGCCAGCAGCTTAGAGCGGGGGAGTTACAATGAGCAGTTCTTC
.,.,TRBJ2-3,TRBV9,CASSVERSDTQYF,TGTGCCAGCAGCGTAGAGCGATCAGATACGCAGTATTTT
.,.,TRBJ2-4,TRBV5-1,CASSLGQGRGNIQYF,TGCGCCAGCAGCTTGGGGCAAGGCCGAGGAAACATTCAGTACTTC
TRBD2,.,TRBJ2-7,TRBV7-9,CASSLSGVSYEQYF,TGTGCCAGCAGCTTAAGCGGGGTCTCCTACGAGCAGTACTTC
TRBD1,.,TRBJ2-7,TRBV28,CASSLTPGTGDEQYF,TGTGCCAGCAGTTTAACACCCGGGACAGGGGACGAGCAGTACTTC
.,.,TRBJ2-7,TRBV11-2,CASSLEGAVQYF,TGTGCCAGCAGCTTAGAAGGGGCAGTCCAGTACTTC
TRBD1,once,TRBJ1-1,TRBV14,CASSLQGGRAFF,TGTGCCAGCAGCCTACAGGGGGGACGGGCTTTCTTT
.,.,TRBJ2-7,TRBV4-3,CASSQALNGLYEQYF,TGCGCCAGCAGCCAAGCGCTTAACGGACTCTACGAGCAGTACTTC
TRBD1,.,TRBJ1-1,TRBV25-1,CASSRPGGLNTEAFF,TGTGCCAGCAGTCGCCCAGGGGGCTTGAACACTGAAGCTTTCTTT
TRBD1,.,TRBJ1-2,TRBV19,CATASGGLTGNYGYTF,TGTGCCACCGCGTCAGGGGGGTTAACGGGTAACTATGGCTACACCTTC
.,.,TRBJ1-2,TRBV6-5,CASSQGLPRHYGYTF,TGTGCCAGCAGTCAGGGACTCCCGCGGCATTATGGCTACACCTTC
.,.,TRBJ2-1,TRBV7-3,CASSNPGQNNEQFF,TGTGCCAGCAGCAACCCAGGACAGAACAATGAGCAGTTCTTC
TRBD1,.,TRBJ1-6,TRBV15,CATSKGQGSLLHF,TGTGCCACCAGCAAAGGACAGGGCTCCCTCCTCCACTTT
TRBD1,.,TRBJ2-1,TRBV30,CAWTKTDRGVGEQFF,TGTGCCTGGACCAAGACCGACAGGGGAGTAGGGGAGCAGTTCTTC
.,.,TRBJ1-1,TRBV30,CAWSRRVDTEAFF,TGTGCCTGGAGTCGTCGAGTGGACACTGAAGCTTTCTTT
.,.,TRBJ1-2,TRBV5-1,CASSLWTDGGYGYTF,TGCGCCAGCAGCTTATGGACCGACGGGGGCTATGGCTACACCTTC
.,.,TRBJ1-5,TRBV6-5,CASSLYTNQPQHF,TGTGCCAGCAGTTTGTACACCAATCAGCCCCAGCATTTT
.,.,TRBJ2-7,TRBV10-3,CAISGGAGPPSIYEQYF,TGTGCCATCAGTGGGGGTGCGGGCCCCCCTTCCATCTACGAGCAGTACTTC
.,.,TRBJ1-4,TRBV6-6,CASSRPQGGYEKLFF,TGTGCCAGCAGCAGACCCCAGGGAGGCTATGAAAAACTGTTTTTT
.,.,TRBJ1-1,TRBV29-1,CSGGVLGSMNTEAFF,TGCAGCGGGGGAGTCTTAGGGTCCATGAACACTGAAGCTTTCTTT
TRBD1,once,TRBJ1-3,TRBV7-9,CASSLERQGGGNTIYF,TGTGCCAGCAGCTTAGAGAGACAGGGAGGCGGAAACACCATATATTTT
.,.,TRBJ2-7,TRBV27,CASSKRGSSSYEQYF,TGTGCCAGCAGCAAAAGGGGATCTAGCTCCTACGAGCAGTACTTC
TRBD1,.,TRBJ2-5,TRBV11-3,CASSPGTGVYQETQYF,TGTGCCAGCAGCCCCGGGACAGGTGTGTACCAAGAGACCCAGTACTTC
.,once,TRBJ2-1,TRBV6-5,CASSYGGRRNEQFF,TGTGCCAGCAGTTACGGCGGCCGAAGGAATGAGCAGTTCTTC
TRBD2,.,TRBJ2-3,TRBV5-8,CASSLTSGGSVDTQYF,TGTGCCAGCAGCTTGACTAGCGGGGGGAGTGTAGATACGCAGTATTTT
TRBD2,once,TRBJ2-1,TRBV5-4,CASSLVRGGGEQFF,TGTGCCAGCAGCTTGGTGCGGGGGGGAGGCGAGCAGTTCTTC
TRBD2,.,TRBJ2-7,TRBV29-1,CSVVPSGSSSYEQYF,TGCAGCGTTGTGCCTAGCGGGAGCAGCTCCTACGAGCAGTACTTC
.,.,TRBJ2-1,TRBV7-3,CASSPNSNEQFF,TGTGCCAGCAGCCCAAATAGCAACGAGCAGTTCTTC
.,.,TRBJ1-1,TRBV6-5,CASIDLGDMNTEAFF,TGTGCCAGCATCGATCTCGGGGATATGAACACTGAAGCTTTCTTT
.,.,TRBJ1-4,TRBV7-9,CASSLGGPGVKLFF,TGTGCCAGCAGCTTAGGGGGGCCAGGCGTAAAACTGTTTTTT
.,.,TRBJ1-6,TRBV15,CATSRDSQSSPLHF,TGTGCCACCAGCAGAGATTCACAGAGTTCACCCCTCCACTTT
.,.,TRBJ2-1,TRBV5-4,CASSPGSSYNEQFF,TGTGCCAGCAGCCCGGGGAGCTCCTACAATGAGCAGTTCTTC
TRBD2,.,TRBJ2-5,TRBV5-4,CASSETGGGRAKETQYF,TGTGCCAGCAGCGAAACGGGGGGGGGAAGAGCGAAAGAGACCCAGTACTTC
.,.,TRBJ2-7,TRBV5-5,CASSLHAGQWGAYEQYF,TGTGCCAGCAGCTTGCACGCCGGGCAGTGGGGGGCCTACGAGCAGTACTTC
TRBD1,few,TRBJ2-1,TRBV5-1,CASRTGTGGFEQFF,TGCGCCAGCAGGACCGGGACAGGGGGCTTTGAGCAGTTCTTC
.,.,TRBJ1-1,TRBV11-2,CASSLGFQGLNTEAFF,TGTGCCAGCAGCTTAGGGTTTCAGGGGCTTAATACTGAAGCTTTCTTT
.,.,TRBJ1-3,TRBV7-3,CASSSRESSPGNTIYF,TGTGCCAGCAGCTCCAGGGAAAGTTCCCCTGGAAACACCATATATTTT
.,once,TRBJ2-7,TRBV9,CASSVGGGSWVDEQYF,TGTGCCAGCAGCGTAGGTGGTGGGAGCTGGGTTGATGAGCAGTACTTC